This TCR beta chain is drawn from a study of T cell responses to AZD1222 COVID-19 vaccine. Overall study findings and caveats: Vaccination with two AZD1222 doses was followed by a rise in Spike-specific TCR breadth and depth. White British people made up most donors, females outnumbered males, and clonal diversity was possibly underestimated. Recipients of AZD1222 seropositive at baseline numbered only 6 or 7. Repertoires were collected only later (after the peak T cell response had occurred).

The assay was immunoSEQ multiplex PCR, and TCRdb's table has in-frame clones only and misses some. The sample has 100,000 to 120,000 clones, around 76% seen once. CDR1 and CDR2 from the germline V gene are MNHEY and SVGAGI. CDR3 length: 14 residues. J lost 4 bases, V lost 6 bases, and 7 bases had no gene match. Notes on this clone: Its cognate antigen is unknown.

This receptor was taken from an adult in good health. This sequence joins TRBV6-5 and TRBJ1-2; 8 bases agree with TRBD1. The sequenced sample was peripheral blood, obtained on day 0 of AZD1222 vaccination. Written as DNA, the CDR3 is TGTGCCAGCAGGCCGGGACAGGACCTCTATGGCTACACCTTC. This encodes CASRPGQDLYGYTF.